Presented here are 14 T cell receptor beta chains from one specimen sequenced in a study of T-cell memory formation after mild COVID-19. MiXCR, applied by TCRdb to the 5' RACE reads, yields one record per CDR3 protein. Of about 320,000 distinct CDR3 sequences in the sample, around 15% are singletons; the top ten hold roughly a fifth. Material: PBMCs or a T cell subset sorted from them (not recorded which). The receptors originated from a man aged 18 to 30 who had mild COVID-19 (a few samples of this study predate the infection). Cell type and time point are not known.

This clonotype was seen ten or more times. The J gene is TRBJ2-2, the V gene TRBV7-8; possibly TRBD2 for D (6 bases). The germline V gene encodes CDR1 SGHVS and CDR2 FQNEAQ. Trimming removed 1 base from V and 4 bases from J, with 13 bases in between. The CDR3 contains 16 residues. CDR3 bases: TGTGCCAGCAGCTTAGGAGGCGGGGTGGGCACCGGGGAGCTGTTTTTT. This encodes CASSLGGGVGTGELFF.

The chain carries TRBV5-5 and TRBJ2-3; D gene uncertain. The CDR3 spans 17 residues. V lost 3 bases, J lost 4 bases, and 21 bases lay in between. Germline V gene data show CDR1 as SGHKS and CDR2 as YYEKEE (reference sequence). CDR3 sequence reads: CASSSGWQPASPDTQYF. The CDR3 DNA sequence: TGTGCCAGCAGCTCAGGATGGCAGCCGGCTAGTCCAGATACGCAGTATTTT.

J is TRBJ1-1 and V is TRBV11-2; D remains ambiguous. The CDR3 is 13 amino acids. V dropped 3 bases and J dropped 4 bases, with 9 bases sitting between them. Germline V lookup: CDR1 SGHAT, CDR2 FQNNGV. CDR3 bases: TGTGCCAGCAGCTTTGGTTGGGGCACTGAAGCTTTCTTT. The encoded protein is CASSFGWGTEAFF.

The chain couples TRBV7-2 to TRBJ1-2; D not resolved. The CDR3 loop spans 12 amino acids. V lost 8 bases and J 8 bases, leaving 15 bases between the germline ends. Germline V CDR1 and CDR2: SGHTA, FQGNSA. This CDR3 reads CASSPAGNGYTF. CDR3 DNA: TGTGCCAGCTCCCCAGCCGGTAACGGCTACACCTTC.

A few counts support this clonotype. The rearrangement joins TRBV6-2 or TRBV6-3 to TRBJ1-1; possibly TRBD1 for D (6 bases). With 7 bases removed from V and 4 bases from J, the gap between germline ends came to 13 bases. Per the germline V gene, CDR1 is MNHEY and CDR2 is SVGEGT. The CDR3 consists of 13 residues. The DNA of the CDR3 is TGTGCCAGCACCTCGGGGGGGGCCACTGAAGCTTTCTTT. Translated, it gives CASTSGGATEAFF.

This CDR3 reads CASSQDERIQGYEQYV. CDR3 in DNA: TGCGCCAGCAGCCAAGACGAAAGAATTCAGGGCTACGAGCAGTACGTC. This rearrangement joins TRBV4-3 to TRBJ2-7; TRBD1 is a possible D gene (5 bases). V was trimmed by 0 bases and J by 3 bases, leaving 15 bases between them. This CDR3 has 16 amino acids. The V gene's germline CDR1 is LGHNA and CDR2 YSLEER.

V is TRBV5-1 and J is TRBJ2-1, with a possible D match to TRBD1 (6 bases). This CDR3 spans 13 amino acids. The germline V gene has CDR1 SGHRS and CDR2 YFSETQ. The ends were cut back, 5 bases at V and 5 bases at J, with 11 bases in the middle. The CDR3 loop reads CASRYGQNNEQFF. Here the CDR3 DNA reads TGCGCCAGCAGATACGGACAGAACAATGAGCAGTTCTTC.

This clonotype was seen a handful of times. The V and J genes are TRBV6-1 and TRBJ1-1; 10 positions agree with TRBD1. The germline V gene encodes CDR1 MNHNS and CDR2 SASEGT. The CDR3 runs 15 residues. Trimming took 8 bases from V and 4 from J; bases not matched to a gene: 10. CDR3: CASSRDRGGGTEAFF. CDR3 in DNA: TGTGCCAGCTCCCGGGACAGGGGTGGGGGCACTGAAGCTTTCTTT.

This clonotype has a count of ten or more. The rearrangement uses TRBV5-1 and TRBJ2-5; D gene ambiguous. Germline V gene data show CDR1 as SGHRS and CDR2 as YFSETQ. The CDR3 has 14 residues. V lost 0 bases and J lost 0, with 6 bases in between. The CDR3 DNA is TGCGCCAGCAGCTTGGTCGGAGACCAAGAGACCCAGTACTTC. Protein product: CASSLVGDQETQYF. Drawing the rest from reference TRBV5-1 and TRBJ2-5, the complete variable domain is KAGVTQTPRYLIKTRGQQVTLSCSPISGHRSVSWYQQTPGQGLQFLFEYFSETQRNKGNFPGRFSGRQFSNSRSEMNVSTLELGDSALYLCASSLVGDQETQYFGPGTRLLVL.

This clonotype was observed a handful of times. The chain is built from TRBV12-3 or TRBV12-4 and TRBJ1-2, with a tentative D call TRBD1 (5 bases). The V end lost 5 bases, the J end lost 8 bases, and 12 bases lay between the germline ends. The length of the CDR3 is 12 residues. CDR3 sequence: CASSVQGPGYTF. As DNA, the CDR3 is TGTGCCAGCAGTGTCCAGGGTCCCGGCTACACCTTC.

V is TRBV6-1 and J is TRBJ1-1; D gene ambiguous. There are 10 residues in the CDR3. The germline CDR1 and CDR2 sequences are MNHNS and SASEGT. Trimming cost V 3 bases and J 8 bases, with 4 bases left between them. This CDR3 is CASSELEAFF. DNA for the CDR3: TGTGCCAGCAGTGAGCTGGAAGCTTTCTTT.

The table lists this clonotype with a few counts. This rearrangement joins TRBV4-3 to TRBJ2-2; TRBD1 or TRBD2 may be the D gene (5 bases each). Germline CDR1 reads LGHNA; CDR2 reads YSLEER. Trimming removed 3 bases at V and 8 bases at J, with 13 bases between. The CDR3 consists of 14 residues. The CDR3 is CASSQGDRGGELFF. Written as DNA, the CDR3 is TGCGCCAGCAGCCAGGGGGATCGCGGTGGGGAGCTGTTTTTT.

The rearrangement links TRBV7-9 to TRBJ2-7; TRBD1 or TRBD2 may be the D gene (5 bases each). This CDR3 spans 14 amino acids. Per the germline V gene, CDR1 is SEHNR and CDR2 is FQNEAQ (reference sequence). The V gene lost 6 bases and the J gene lost 5 bases, with 17 bases spanning the gap. CDR3 residues: CASSSTSQGDEQYF. CDR3 nucleotides: TGTGCCAGCAGTTCAACCTCCCAGGGAGACGAGCAGTACTTC. Together with reference TRBV7-9 and TRBJ2-7, the CDR3 gives the full variable domain: DTGVSQNPRHKITKRGQNVTFRCDPISEHNRLYWYRQTLGQGPEFLTYFQNEAQLEKSRLLSDRFSAERPKGSFSTLEIQRTEQGDSAMYLCASSSTSQGDEQYFGPGTRLTVT.

This clonotype occurred a few times. The DNA for the CDR3 is TGCGCCAGCAGCCAATGGAGCGACGCTACAGATACGCAGTATTTT. It translates to CASSQWSDATDTQYF. V and J are TRBV4-1 and TRBJ2-3; D not resolved. The CDR3 extends over 15 amino acids. Germline CDR1 reads MGHRA; CDR2 reads YSYEKL. Trimming stripped 2 bases from V and 3 bases from J, with 12 bases between.